This entry is about one TCR beta chain. Its antigen is as yet unknown. The junction does not match germline at one end; this may be a read error. TCRdb itself ran the 5' RACE reads through MiXCR, one entry per CDR3 protein. The sample includes around 8,300 distinct CDR3 sequences, around 44% of them seen just once. Tregs were sorted as CD4+CD25+CD127-/low cells. The CDR3 extends over 16 amino acids. Germline CDR1 is SGHVS and CDR2 is FNYEAQ. Study conclusions and caveats: The larger cohort examined one V-J beta rearrangement, not whole repertoires.

The sequence came from a female donor with breast cancer. Sample: Tregs sorted from a lymph node. This chain connects TRBV7-6 to TRBJ2-3; TRBD1 aligns across 8 bases. CDR3 loop: CASSLVRGRPPDTQYF. In DNA form, the CDR3 reads TGCGCCAGCAGCTTAGTCAGGGGGCGACCCCCAGATACGCAGTATTTT.